This T cell receptor (beta chain) was sequenced for a study of metastatic and nonmetastatic thyroid tumors. None of the patients had undergone any treatment ahead of thyroid surgery. Via MiXCR, TCRdb re-called the PCR reads. The profile shows around 18,000 clones, 30% to 40% of them singletons. Germline CDR1 is MGHDK and CDR2 is SYGVNS. Trimming took 10 bases from V and 2 from J; bases not matched to a gene: 5. The CDR3 spans 12 residues. Material: tumor tissue. The TCR sequence derives from a female donor with papillary thyroid cancer or a benign thyroid nodule (not recorded which). Some clones in this sample may be carry-over from other donors' samples. The genes are TRBV25-1 and TRBJ2-7; TRBD1 matches at 7 bases. The CDR3 sequence: CATATGAYEQYF. The CDR3 DNA reads TGTGCCACCGCTACAGGGGCCTACGAGCAGTACTTC.